The rows below give T cell receptor beta chains drawn from one sample of a study of T cell responses to AZD1222 COVID-19 vaccine. Data came from immunoSEQ multiplex PCR; TCRdb stores just in-frame clones and leaves some out. This sample yields tens of thousands of clones, of which 86% are seen a single time; 9.5% to 13% belongs to the top ten. The sequences come from peripheral blood, collected on day 0 of AZD1222 vaccination. These receptors all stem from an adult in good health. Both conserved end residues are part of each CDR3. The D gene is left open where the match is weak. A clone size is listed for some rows: how often the clone was seen (once, few, many), or a class if it is expanded.

abundance	d_gene	v_gene	j_gene	CDR3aa	CDR3nt
.	.	TRBV4-1	TRBJ1-2	CASSPQPGRLDYGYTF	TGCGCCAGCAGCCCCCAACCCGGACGGCTGGACTATGGCTACACCTTC
.	TRBD2	TRBV7-2	TRBJ2-3	CASSLGGGSNPDTQYF	TGTGCCAGCAGCTTAGGGGGCGGGAGCAACCCAGATACGCAGTATTTT
few	.	TRBV7-6	TRBJ1-2	CASSPYLTALYGYTF	TGTGCCAGCAGCCCTTACCTGACAGCACTCTATGGCTACACCTTC
.	.	TRBV7-9	TRBJ1-6	CASSLGGTNSPLHF	TGTGCCAGCAGCCTCGGAGGGACGAATTCACCCCTCCACTTT
few	.	TRBV29-1	TRBJ2-5	CSARHLQETQYF	TGCAGCGCCCGACATCTCCAAGAGACCCAGTACTTC
.	.	TRBV6-4	TRBJ1-1	CASSDFRPQNTEAFF	TGTGCCAGCAGTGACTTCCGCCCCCAGAACACTGAAGCTTTCTTT
.	TRBD2	TRBV28	TRBJ2-7	CASRGGFSGEQYF	TGTGCCAGCAGGGGGGGGTTCTCGGGAGAGCAGTACTTC
.	.	TRBV19	TRBJ1-1	CASSLWGARRAEAFF	TGTGCCAGTAGTCTATGGGGGGCGCGGCGGGCTGAAGCTTTCTTT
.	TRBD1	TRBV5-1	TRBJ2-7	CASSWGQALYEQYF	TGCGCCAGCAGCTGGGGACAGGCCCTCTACGAGCAGTACTTC
.	.	TRBV19	TRBJ1-1	CASSTTALGTEAFF	TGTGCCAGTAGTACGACTGCCTTGGGCACTGAAGCTTTCTTT
.	TRBD2	TRBV9	TRBJ2-2	CASSGEREGLTGELFF	TGTGCCAGCAGCGGTGAGCGGGAGGGCCTCACCGGGGAGCTGTTTTTT
.	TRBD1	TRBV18	TRBJ1-1	CASSGQGMNTEAFF	TGTGCCAGCTCAGGACAGGGGATGAACACTGAAGCTTTCTTT
.	.	TRBV5-1	TRBJ2-7	CASSLAAPSDRTEYEQYF	TGCGCCAGCAGCTTGGCAGCCCCGTCTGACAGAACCGAGTACGAGCAGTACTTC
.	.	TRBV11-2	TRBJ1-3	CASSLELRSGNTIYF	TGTGCCAGCAGCTTAGAACTCCGCTCTGGAAACACCATATATTTT
.	TRBD2	TRBV11-2	TRBJ2-3	CASSLAGGQVDTQYF	TGTGCCAGCAGCTTGGCGGGGGGGCAGGTCGATACGCAGTATTTT
medium-sized	.	TRBV7-8	TRBJ1-1	CASSLERGNTEAFF	TGTGCCAGCAGCTTAGAGAGGGGTAACACTGAAGCTTTCTTT
.	.	TRBV27	TRBJ2-5	CASSFGRSETQYF	TGTGCCAGCAGTTTTGGCAGGAGCGAGACCCAGTACTTC
.	.	TRBV5-1	TRBJ2-2	CASTASTYTGELFF	TGCGCCAGCACTGCTTCCACCTACACCGGGGAGCTGTTTTTT
.	.	TRBV30	TRBJ2-7	CAWSSQSEQYF	TGTGCCTGGAGTTCACAAAGCGAGCAGTACTTC
.	.	TRBV1	TRBJ2-3	CTSSQPSGGTDTQYF	TGCACCAGCAGCCAACCTAGCGGGGGCACAGATACGCAGTATTTT
.	.	TRBV5-1	TRBJ2-7	CASSSRGWDEQYF	TGCGCCAGCAGTTCTCGGGGATGGGACGAGCAGTACTTC
.	.	TRBV6-5	TRBJ1-1	CASASGHRKAFF	TGTGCCAGCGCCTCAGGACACAGGAAAGCTTTCTTT
.	TRBD2	TRBV7-2	TRBJ2-5	CASSRGTNQETQYF	TGTGCCAGCAGCCGCGGGACTAACCAAGAGACCCAGTACTTC
.	TRBD2	TRBV19	TRBJ2-1	CASSSQQAGGLYNEQFF	TGTGCCAGTAGTTCCCAGCAAGCGGGGGGCCTTTACAATGAGCAGTTCTTC
.	.	TRBV30	TRBJ1-1	CAWSWGTEAFF	TGTGCCTGGAGTTGGGGGACTGAAGCTTTCTTT
.	TRBD1	TRBV5-6	TRBJ1-4	CASSPWSGTGWEKLFF	TGTGCCAGCAGCCCGTGGTCCGGGACAGGGTGGGAAAAACTGTTTTTT
.	TRBD1	TRBV2	TRBJ1-5	CASTPGTGNNQPQHF	TGTGCCAGCACCCCCGGGACAGGGAACAATCAGCCCCAGCATTTT
.	.	TRBV18	TRBJ2-7	CASSPLREPEGYYEQYF	TGTGCCAGCTCACCACTGAGGGAGCCGGAGGGTTACTACGAGCAGTACTTC
.	.	TRBV7-2	TRBJ1-3	CASSLAGVRDSGNTIYF	TGTGCCAGCAGCTTAGCGGGGGTCAGGGACTCTGGAAACACCATATATTTT
.	.	TRBV27	TRBJ2-5	CASGNRAIQETQYF	TGTGCCAGCGGAAACAGGGCCATCCAAGAGACCCAGTACTTC
.	.	TRBV18	TRBJ2-2	CASRTHDTGELFF	TGTGCCAGTCGTACTCATGACACCGGGGAGCTGTTTTTT
.	.	TRBV4-1	TRBJ1-4	CASSQLTGGVKGKLFF	TGCGCCAGCAGCCAATTGACAGGAGGGGTAAAAGGAAAACTGTTTTTT
.	TRBD2	TRBV18	TRBJ2-1	CASSPDTSGGAREQFF	TGTGCCAGCTCACCGGACACTAGCGGGGGGGCCCGAGAGCAGTTCTTC
.	TRBD1	TRBV29-1	TRBJ1-2	CSAGTDYGYTF	TGCAGCGCGGGGACAGATTATGGCTACACCTTC
.	.	TRBV3-1/TRBV3-2	TRBJ2-1	CASSSPSGRSDNEQFF	TGTGCCAGCAGCTCACCCTCGGGGCGGTCCGACAATGAGCAGTTCTTC
.	TRBD2	TRBV7-3	TRBJ2-5	CASSIAGGGETQYF	TGTGCCAGCAGCATAGCGGGAGGGGGAGAGACCCAGTACTTC
.	.	TRBV11-2	TRBJ1-2	CASSTLVGGYTF	TGTGCCAGCAGCACCCTAGTTGGCGGCTACACCTTC
.	.	TRBV5-5	TRBJ2-6	CASTFGGNSGANVLTF	TGTGCCAGCACCTTCGGCGGAAACTCTGGGGCCAACGTCCTGACTTTC
.	TRBD1	TRBV2	TRBJ1-2	CASSKDRVRGYTF	TGTGCCAGCAGCAAGGACAGGGTCAGAGGCTACACCTTC
.	TRBD2	TRBV20-1	TRBJ2-7	CSASQGGGTYEQYF	TGCAGTGCTAGTCAAGGCGGGGGGACCTACGAGCAGTACTTC
.	TRBD2	TRBV13	TRBJ2-7	CASSLFGLEYEQYF	TGTGCCAGCAGCCTCTTCGGACTAGAATACGAGCAGTACTTC
.	TRBD1	TRBV28	TRBJ1-2	CASNERTGGLVYGYTF	TGTGCCAGCAACGAAAGGACAGGGGGCCTTGTCTATGGCTACACCTTC
.	.	TRBV25-1	TRBJ2-2	CASSEQGRPGELFF	TGTGCCAGCAGTGAACAGGGGCGACCCGGGGAGCTGTTTTTT
few	.	TRBV7-3	TRBJ2-1	CASSAGTATYNEQFF	TGTGCCAGCAGCGCCGGGACGGCGACCTACAATGAGCAGTTCTTC
few	TRBD1	TRBV5-1	TRBJ1-6	CASSPGQGNSPLHF	TGCGCCAGCAGCCCGGGACAGGGTAATTCACCCCTCCACTTT
.	.	TRBV5-5	TRBJ1-2	CASSLANEGRGGYTF	TGTGCCAGCAGCTTGGCGAATGAGGGCCGTGGGGGCTACACCTTC
once	TRBD1	TRBV4-1	TRBJ1-2	CASRNQSETGGTFGYTF	TGCGCCAGCAGGAACCAATCCGAGACAGGGGGAACTTTTGGCTACACCTTC
.	.	TRBV19	TRBJ1-4	CASMSVGSDEKLFF	TGTGCCAGCATGTCCGTGGGGTCGGACGAAAAACTGTTTTTT
few	.	TRBV5-6	TRBJ2-1	CASSLVGLKYNEQFF	TGTGCCAGCAGCTTGGTGGGTCTAAAATACAATGAGCAGTTCTTC
.	.	TRBV7-9	TRBJ1-6	CASSLDLPTGTSPLHF	TGTGCCAGCAGCTTAGACCTCCCTACCGGAACGTCACCCCTCCACTTT
.	.	TRBV5-1	TRBJ2-5	CASSHADRWGETQYF	TGCGCCAGCAGCCATGCAGACAGGTGGGGGGAGACCCAGTACTTC
.	.	TRBV9	TRBJ1-6	CASSVEGQGNSPLHF	TGTGCCAGCAGCGTAGAGGGCCAGGGGAATTCACCCCTCCACTTT
.	TRBD1	TRBV29-1	TRBJ1-4	CSVFDGQGREKLFF	TGCAGCGTCTTCGACGGACAGGGCCGGGAAAAACTGTTTTTT
.	.	TRBV18	TRBJ1-1	CASSQSHTEAFF	TGTGCCAGCTCCCAATCACACACTGAAGCTTTCTTT
.	TRBD2	TRBV4-1	TRBJ2-1	CASSQTSGSHNEQFF	TGCGCCAGCAGTCAGACTAGCGGGAGCCACAATGAGCAGTTCTTC
.	.	TRBV7-3	TRBJ2-5	CASSFVAGWETQYF	TGTGCCAGCAGCTTTGTCGCGGGATGGGAGACCCAGTACTTC
once	.	TRBV23-1	TRBJ2-7	CASSHLAEYEQYF	TGCGCCAGCAGTCATCTCGCGGAGTACGAGCAGTACTTC
.	TRBD1	TRBV15	TRBJ1-4	CATSRDRGQGPNEKLFF	TGTGCCACCAGCAGAGATCGTGGACAGGGGCCTAATGAAAAACTGTTTTTT
.	.	TRBV19	TRBJ1-6	CASSVDRFNSPLHF	TGTGCCAGTAGTGTCGACAGGTTTAATTCACCCCTCCACTTT